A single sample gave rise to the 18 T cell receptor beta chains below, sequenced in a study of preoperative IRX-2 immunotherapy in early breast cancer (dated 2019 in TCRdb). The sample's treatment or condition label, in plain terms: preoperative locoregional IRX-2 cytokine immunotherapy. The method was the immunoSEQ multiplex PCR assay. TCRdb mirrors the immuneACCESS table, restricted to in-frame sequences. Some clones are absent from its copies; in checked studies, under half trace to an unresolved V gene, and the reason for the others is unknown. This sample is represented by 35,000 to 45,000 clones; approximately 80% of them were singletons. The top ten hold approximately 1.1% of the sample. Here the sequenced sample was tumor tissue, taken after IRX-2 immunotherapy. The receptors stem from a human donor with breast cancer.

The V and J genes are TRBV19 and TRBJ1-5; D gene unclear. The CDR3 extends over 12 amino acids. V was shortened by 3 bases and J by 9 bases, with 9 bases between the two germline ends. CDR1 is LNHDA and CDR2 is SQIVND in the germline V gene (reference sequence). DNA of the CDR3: TGTGCCAGTAGTATCGGGCTGGGGCCCCAGCATTTT. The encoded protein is CASSIGLGPQHF.

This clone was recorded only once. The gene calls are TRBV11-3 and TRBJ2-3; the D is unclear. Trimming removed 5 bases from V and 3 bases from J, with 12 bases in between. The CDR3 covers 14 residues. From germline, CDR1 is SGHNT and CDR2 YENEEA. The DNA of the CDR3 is TGTGCCAGCAGCCCGATAATTGGGACAGATACGCAGTATTTT. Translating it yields CASSPIIGTDTQYF.

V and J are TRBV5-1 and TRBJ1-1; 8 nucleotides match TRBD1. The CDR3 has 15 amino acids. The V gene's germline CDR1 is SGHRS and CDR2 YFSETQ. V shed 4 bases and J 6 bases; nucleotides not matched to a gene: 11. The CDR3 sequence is CASSPQGATMSEAFF. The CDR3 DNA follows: TGCGCCAGCAGCCCGCAGGGGGCGACAATGTCTGAAGCTTTCTTT.

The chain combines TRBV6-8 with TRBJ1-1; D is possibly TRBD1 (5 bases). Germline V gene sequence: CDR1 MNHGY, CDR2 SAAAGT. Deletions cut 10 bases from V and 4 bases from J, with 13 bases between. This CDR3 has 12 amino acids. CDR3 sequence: CATGGMGTEAFF. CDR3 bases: TGTGCCACGGGGGGGATGGGCACTGAAGCTTTCTTT.

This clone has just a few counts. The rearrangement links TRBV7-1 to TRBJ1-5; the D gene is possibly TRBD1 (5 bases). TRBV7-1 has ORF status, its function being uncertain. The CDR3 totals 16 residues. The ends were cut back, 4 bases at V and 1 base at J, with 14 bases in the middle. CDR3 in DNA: TGTGCCAGCAGCTTGGGCAGGGTAGGGAGCAATCAGCCCCAGCATTTT. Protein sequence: CASSLGRVGSNQPQHF.

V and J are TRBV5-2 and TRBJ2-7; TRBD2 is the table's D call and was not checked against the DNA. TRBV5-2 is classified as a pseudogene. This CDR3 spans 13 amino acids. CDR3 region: CASSSSNSYEQYF. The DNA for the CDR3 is TGTGCCAGCAGCTCGAGTAACTCCTACGAGCAGTACTTC.

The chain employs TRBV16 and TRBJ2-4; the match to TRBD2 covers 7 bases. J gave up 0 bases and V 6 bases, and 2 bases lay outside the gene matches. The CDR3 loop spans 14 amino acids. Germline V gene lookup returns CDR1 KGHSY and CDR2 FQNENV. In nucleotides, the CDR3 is TGTGCCAGCAGATGGGAGGGAGCCAAAAACATTCAGTACTTC. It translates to CASRWEGAKNIQYF.

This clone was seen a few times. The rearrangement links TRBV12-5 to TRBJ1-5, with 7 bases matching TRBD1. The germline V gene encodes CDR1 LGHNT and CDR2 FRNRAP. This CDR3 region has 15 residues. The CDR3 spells CASLRAGGSNQPQHF. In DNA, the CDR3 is TGTGCCAGCCTGAGGGCAGGGGGAAGCAATCAGCCCCAGCATTTT.

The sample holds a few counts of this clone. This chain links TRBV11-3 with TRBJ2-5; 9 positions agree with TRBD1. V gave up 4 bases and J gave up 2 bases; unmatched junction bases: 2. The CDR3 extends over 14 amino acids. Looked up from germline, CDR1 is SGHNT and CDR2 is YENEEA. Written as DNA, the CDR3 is TGTGCCAGCAGCTGGGACAGGGTGCAAGAGACCCAGTACTTC. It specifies CASSWDRVQETQYF. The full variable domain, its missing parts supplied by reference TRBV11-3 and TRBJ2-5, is EAGVVQSPRYKIIEKKQPVAFWCNPISGHNTLYWYLQNLGQGPELLIRYENEEAVDDSQLPKDRFSAERLKGVDSTLKIQPAELGDSAVYLCASSWDRVQETQYFGPGTRLLVL.

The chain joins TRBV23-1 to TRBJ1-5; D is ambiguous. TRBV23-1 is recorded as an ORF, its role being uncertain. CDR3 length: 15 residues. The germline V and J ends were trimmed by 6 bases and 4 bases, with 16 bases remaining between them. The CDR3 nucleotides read TGCGCCAGCAGCTTGGAGGGATATCCTAATCAGCCCCAGCATTTT. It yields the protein CASSLEGYPNQPQHF.

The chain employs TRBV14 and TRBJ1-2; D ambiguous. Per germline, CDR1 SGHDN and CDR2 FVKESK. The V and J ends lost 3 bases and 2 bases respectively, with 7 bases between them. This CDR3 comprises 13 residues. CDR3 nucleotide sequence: TGTGCCAGCAGCCAGGGTTTGAACTATGGCTACACCTTC. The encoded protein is CASSQGLNYGYTF.

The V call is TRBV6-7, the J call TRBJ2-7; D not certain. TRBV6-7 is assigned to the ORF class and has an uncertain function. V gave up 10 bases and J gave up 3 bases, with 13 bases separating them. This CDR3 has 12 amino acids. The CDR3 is CAISGTYYEQYF. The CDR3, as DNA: TGTGCCATCTCGGGCACCTACTACGAGCAGTACTTC.

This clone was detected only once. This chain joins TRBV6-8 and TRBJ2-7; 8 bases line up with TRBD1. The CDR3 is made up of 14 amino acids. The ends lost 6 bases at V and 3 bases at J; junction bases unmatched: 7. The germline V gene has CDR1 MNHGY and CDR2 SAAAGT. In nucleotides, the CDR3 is TGTGCCAGCAGCCGTATGGACAGGGACTACGAGCAGTACTTC. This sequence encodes CASSRMDRDYEQYF.

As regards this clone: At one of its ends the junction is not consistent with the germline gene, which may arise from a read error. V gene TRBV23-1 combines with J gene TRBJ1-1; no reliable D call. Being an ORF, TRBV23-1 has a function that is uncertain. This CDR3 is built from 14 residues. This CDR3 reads CASSLGGKNPEAFF. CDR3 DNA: TGCGCCAGCAGCTTGGGAGGGAAGAACCCTGAAGCTTTCTTT.

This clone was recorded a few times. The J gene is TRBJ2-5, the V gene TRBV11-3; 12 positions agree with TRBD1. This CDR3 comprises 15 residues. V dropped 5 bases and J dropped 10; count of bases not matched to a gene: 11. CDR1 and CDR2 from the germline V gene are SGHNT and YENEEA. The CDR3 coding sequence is TGTGCCAGCAGCCGCGGGACAGGGGGCCTGGTGGGCCAGTACTTC. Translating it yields CASSRGTGGLVGQYF.

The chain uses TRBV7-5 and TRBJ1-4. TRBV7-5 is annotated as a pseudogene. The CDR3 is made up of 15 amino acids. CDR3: CASSLGTAGGKKLFF. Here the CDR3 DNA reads TGTGCCAGCAGCTTAGGGACAGCCGGAGGGAAAAAACTGTTTTTT.

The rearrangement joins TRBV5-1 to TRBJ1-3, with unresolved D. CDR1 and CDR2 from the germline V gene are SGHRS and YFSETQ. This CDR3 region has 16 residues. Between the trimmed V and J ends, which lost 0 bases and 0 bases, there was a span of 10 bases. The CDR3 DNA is TGCGCCAGCAGCTTGGCCGATGACACCTCTGGAAACACCATATATTTT. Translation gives CASSLADDTSGNTIYF.

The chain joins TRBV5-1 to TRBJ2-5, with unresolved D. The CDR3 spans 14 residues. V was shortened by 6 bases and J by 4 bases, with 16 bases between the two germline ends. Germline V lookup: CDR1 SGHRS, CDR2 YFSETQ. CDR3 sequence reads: CASMSGRNRETQYF. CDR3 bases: TGCGCCAGCATGTCGGGTCGAAACAGAGAGACCCAGTACTTC.